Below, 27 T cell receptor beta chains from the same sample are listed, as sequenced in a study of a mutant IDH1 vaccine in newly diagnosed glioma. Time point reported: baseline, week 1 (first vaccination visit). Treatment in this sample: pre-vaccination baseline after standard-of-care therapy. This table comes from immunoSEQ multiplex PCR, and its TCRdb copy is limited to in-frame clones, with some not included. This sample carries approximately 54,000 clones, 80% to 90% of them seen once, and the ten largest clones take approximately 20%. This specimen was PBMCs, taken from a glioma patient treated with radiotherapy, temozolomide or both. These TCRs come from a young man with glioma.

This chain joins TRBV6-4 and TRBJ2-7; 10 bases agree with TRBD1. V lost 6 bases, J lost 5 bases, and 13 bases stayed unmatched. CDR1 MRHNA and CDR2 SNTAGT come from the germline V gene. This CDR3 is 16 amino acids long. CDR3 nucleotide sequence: TGTGCCAGCAGCGATCCTCCGGGACAGGGGACGAACGAGCAGTACTTC. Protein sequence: CASSDPPGQGTNEQYF.

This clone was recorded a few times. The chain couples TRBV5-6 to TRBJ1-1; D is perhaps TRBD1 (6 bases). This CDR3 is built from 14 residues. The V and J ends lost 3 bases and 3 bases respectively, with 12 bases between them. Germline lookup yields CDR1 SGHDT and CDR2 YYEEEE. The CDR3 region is CASSSQGWYTEAFF. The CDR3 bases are TGTGCCAGCAGCTCACAGGGTTGGTACACTGAAGCTTTCTTT.

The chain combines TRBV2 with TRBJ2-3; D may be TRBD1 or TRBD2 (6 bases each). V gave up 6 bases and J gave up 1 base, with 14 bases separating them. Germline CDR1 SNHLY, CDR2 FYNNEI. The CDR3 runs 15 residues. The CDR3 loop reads CASSPKGGRTDTQYF. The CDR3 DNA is TGTGCCAGCAGCCCAAAGGGGGGACGCACAGATACGCAGTATTTT.

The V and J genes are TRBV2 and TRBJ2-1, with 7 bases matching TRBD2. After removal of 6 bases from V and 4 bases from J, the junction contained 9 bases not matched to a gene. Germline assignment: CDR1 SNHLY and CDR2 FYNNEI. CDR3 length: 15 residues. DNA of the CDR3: TGTGCCAGCAGCGAATTACCTAGCGGATACAATGAGCAGTTCTTC. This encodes CASSELPSGYNEQFF.

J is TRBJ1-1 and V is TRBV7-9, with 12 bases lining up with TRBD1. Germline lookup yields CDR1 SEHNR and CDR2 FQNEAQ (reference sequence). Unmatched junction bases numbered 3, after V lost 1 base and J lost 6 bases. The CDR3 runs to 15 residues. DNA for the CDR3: TGTGCCAGCAGCTTAGGGGACAGGGGGCTCGCTGAAGCTTTCTTT. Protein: CASSLGDRGLAEAFF. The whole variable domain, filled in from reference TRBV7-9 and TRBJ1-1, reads DTGVSQNPRHKITKRGQNVTFRCDPISEHNRLYWYRQTLGQGPEFLTYFQNEAQLEKSRLLSDRFSAERPKGSFSTLEIQRTEQGDSAMYLCASSLGDRGLAEAFFGQGTRLTVV.

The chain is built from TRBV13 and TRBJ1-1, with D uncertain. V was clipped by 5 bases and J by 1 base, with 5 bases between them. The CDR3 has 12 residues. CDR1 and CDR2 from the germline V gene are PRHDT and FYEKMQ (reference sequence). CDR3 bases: TGTGCCAGCAGCAAACAGAACACTGAAGCTTTCTTT. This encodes CASSKQNTEAFF.

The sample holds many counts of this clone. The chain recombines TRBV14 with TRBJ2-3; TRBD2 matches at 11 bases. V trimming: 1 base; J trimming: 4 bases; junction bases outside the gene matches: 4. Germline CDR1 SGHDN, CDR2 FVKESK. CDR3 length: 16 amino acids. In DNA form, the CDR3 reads TGTGCCAGCAGCCAAGGAACTAGCGGGGGCGCAGATACGCAGTATTTT. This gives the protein CASSQGTSGGADTQYF.

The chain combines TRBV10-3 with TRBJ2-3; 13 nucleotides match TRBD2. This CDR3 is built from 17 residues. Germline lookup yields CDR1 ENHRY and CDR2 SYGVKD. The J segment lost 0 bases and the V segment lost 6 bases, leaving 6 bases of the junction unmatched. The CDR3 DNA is TGTGCCATCAGCCCCGGGACTAGCGGGATGAGCACAGATACGCAGTATTTT. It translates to CAISPGTSGMSTDTQYF.

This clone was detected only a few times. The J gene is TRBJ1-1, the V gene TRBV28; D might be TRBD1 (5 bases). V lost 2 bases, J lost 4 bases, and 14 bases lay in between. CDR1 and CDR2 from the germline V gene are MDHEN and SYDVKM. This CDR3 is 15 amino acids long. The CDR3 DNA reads TGTGCCAGCAGTTTAACCACGGGGGGACCCACTGAAGCTTTCTTT. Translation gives CASSLTTGGPTEAFF.

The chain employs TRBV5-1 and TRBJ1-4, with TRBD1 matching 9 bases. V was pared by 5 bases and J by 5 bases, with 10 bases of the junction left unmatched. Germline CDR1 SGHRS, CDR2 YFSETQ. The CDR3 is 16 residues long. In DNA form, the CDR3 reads TGCGCCAGCAGGCGCGATCTCGGGACAGGGAATGAAAAACTGTTTTTT. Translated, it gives CASRRDLGTGNEKLFF. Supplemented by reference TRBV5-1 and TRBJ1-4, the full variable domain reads KAGVTQTPRYLIKTRGQQVTLSCSPISGHRSVSWYQQTPGQGLQFLFEYFSETQRNKGNFPGRFSGRQFSNSRSEMNVSTLELGDSALYLCASRRDLGTGNEKLFFGSGTQLSVL.

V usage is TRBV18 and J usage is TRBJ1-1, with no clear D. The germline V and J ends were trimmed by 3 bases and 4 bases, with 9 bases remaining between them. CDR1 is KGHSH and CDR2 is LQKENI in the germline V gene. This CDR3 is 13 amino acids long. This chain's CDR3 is CASSPSLSTEAFF. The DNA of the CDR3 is TGTGCCAGCTCACCTTCCCTGAGCACTGAAGCTTTCTTT.

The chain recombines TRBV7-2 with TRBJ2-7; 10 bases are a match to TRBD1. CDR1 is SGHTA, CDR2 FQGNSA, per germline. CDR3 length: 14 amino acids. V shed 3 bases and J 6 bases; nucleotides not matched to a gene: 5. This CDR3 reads CASSFGTGAIEQYF. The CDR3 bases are TGTGCCAGCAGCTTTGGGACAGGGGCCATCGAGCAGTACTTC.

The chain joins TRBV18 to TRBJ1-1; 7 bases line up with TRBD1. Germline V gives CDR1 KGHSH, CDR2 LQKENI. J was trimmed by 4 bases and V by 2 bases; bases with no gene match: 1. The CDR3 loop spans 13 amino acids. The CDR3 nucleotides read TGTGCCAGCTCACCAAGGGGGCTCACTGAAGCTTTCTTT. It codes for CASSPRGLTEAFF.

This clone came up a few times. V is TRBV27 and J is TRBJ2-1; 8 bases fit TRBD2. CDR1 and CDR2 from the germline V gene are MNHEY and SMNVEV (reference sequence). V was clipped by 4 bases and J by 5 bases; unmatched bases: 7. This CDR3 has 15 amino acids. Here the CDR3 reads CASSSIAGRHNEQFF. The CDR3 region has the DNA TGTGCCAGCAGTTCGATAGCGGGAAGGCACAATGAGCAGTTCTTC.

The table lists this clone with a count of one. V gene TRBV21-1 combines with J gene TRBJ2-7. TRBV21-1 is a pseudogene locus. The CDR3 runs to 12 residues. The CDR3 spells CASPPAEYEQYF. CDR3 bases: TGTGCCAGCCCCCCGGCAGAGTACGAGCAGTACTTC.

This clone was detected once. The CDR3 here is CASSLALSYEQYF. The DNA of the CDR3 is TGCGCCAGCAGCTTGGCTCTGAGCTACGAGCAGTACTTC. This chain uses TRBV5-1 with TRBJ2-7; D is undetermined. This CDR3 has 13 amino acids. Germline lookup yields CDR1 SGHRS and CDR2 YFSETQ. The V end lost 0 bases, the J end lost 3 bases, and 7 bases lay between the germline ends.

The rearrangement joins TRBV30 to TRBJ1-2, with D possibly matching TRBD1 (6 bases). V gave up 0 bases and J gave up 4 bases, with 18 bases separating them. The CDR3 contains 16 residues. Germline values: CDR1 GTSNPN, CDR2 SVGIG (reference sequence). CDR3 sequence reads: CAWSVSQGPVRYGYTF. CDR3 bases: TGTGCCTGGAGTGTCTCACAGGGTCCAGTCCGCTATGGCTACACCTTC. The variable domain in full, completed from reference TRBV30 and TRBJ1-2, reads SQTIHQWPATLVQPVGSPLSLECTVEGTSNPNLYWYRQAAGRGLQLLFYSVGIGQISSEVPQNLSASRPQDRQFILSSKKLLLSDSGFYLCAWSVSQGPVRYGYTFGSGTRLTVV.

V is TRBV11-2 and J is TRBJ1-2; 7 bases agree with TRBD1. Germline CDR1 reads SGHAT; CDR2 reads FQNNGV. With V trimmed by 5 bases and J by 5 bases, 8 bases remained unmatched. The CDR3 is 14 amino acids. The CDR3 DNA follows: TGTGCCAGCAGCCGGCCGACAGGGATGTATGGCTACACCTTC. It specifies CASSRPTGMYGYTF. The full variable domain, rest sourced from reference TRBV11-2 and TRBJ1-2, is EAGVAQSPRYKIIEKRQSVAFWCNPISGHATLYWYQQILGQGPKLLIQFQNNGVVDDSQLPKDRFSAERLKGVDSTLKIQPAKLEDSAVYLCASSRPTGMYGYTFGSGTRLTVV.

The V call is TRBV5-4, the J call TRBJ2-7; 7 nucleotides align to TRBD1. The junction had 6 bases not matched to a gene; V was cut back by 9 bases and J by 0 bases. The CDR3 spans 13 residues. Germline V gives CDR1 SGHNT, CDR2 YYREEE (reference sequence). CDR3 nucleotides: TGTGCCACTAGGGACAGCCCCTCCTACGAGCAGTACTTC. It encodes CATRDSPSYEQYF.

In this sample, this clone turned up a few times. In nucleotides, the CDR3 is TGTGCCTCAAGGGATGTCAGCACTGAAGCTTTCTTT. Amino acids: CASRDVSTEAFF. The chain has TRBV10-3 and TRBJ1-1; the D is unclear. Germline CDR1 and CDR2: ENHRY and SYGVKD. Trimming stripped 11 bases from V and 4 bases from J, with 14 bases between. The CDR3 consists of 12 residues.

CDR3 sequence reads: CASSGGERNEQFF. In nucleotides, the CDR3 is TGTGCCAGCAGCGGGGGGGAGCGCAATGAGCAGTTCTTC. The chain employs TRBV13 and TRBJ2-1; 7 bases match TRBD2. The CDR3 covers 13 residues. V gave up 5 bases and J gave up 6 bases; unmatched junction bases: 4. The germline CDR1 and CDR2 sequences are PRHDT and FYEKMQ (reference sequence).

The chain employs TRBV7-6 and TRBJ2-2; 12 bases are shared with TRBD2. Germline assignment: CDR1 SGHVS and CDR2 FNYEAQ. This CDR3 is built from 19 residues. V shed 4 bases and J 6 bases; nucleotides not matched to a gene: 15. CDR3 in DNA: TGTGCCAGCAGCTCTCGACTAGCGGGAGAGAGCTTCGGGGCCGGGGAGCTGTTTTTT. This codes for CASSSRLAGESFGAGELFF.

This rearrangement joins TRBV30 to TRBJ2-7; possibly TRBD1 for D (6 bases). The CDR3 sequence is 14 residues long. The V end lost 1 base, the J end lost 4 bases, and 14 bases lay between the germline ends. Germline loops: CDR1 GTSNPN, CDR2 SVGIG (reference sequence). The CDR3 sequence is CAWSGWAGVYEQYF. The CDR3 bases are TGTGCCTGGAGTGGATGGGCAGGGGTTTACGAGCAGTACTTC.

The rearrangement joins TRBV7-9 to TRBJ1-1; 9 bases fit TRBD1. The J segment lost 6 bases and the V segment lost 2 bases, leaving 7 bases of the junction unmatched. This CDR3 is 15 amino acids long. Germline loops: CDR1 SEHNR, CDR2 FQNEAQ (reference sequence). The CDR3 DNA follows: TGTGCCAGCAGCTTACCCCCGGGACAGGGCTCTGAAGCTTTCTTT. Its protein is CASSLPPGQGSEAFF.

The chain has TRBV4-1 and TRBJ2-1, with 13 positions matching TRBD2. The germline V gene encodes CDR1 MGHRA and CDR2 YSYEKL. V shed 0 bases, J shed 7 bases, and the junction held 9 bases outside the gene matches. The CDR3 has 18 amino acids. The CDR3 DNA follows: TGCGCCAGCAGCCAAGATGGCCCGGGACTAGCGGGGTCAAATGAGCAGTTCTTC. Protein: CASSQDGPGLAGSNEQFF.

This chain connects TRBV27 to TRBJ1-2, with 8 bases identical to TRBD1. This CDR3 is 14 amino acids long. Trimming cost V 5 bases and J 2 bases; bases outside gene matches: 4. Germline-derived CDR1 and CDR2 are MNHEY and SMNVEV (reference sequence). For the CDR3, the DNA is TGTGCCAGCAGTCTTCGACAGGGGAACTATGGCTACACCTTC. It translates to CASSLRQGNYGYTF.

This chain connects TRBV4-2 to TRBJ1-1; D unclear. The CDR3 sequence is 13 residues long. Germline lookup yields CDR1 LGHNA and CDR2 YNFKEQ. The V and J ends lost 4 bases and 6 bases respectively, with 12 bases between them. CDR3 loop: CASSLAVGSEAFF. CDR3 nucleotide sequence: TGTGCCAGCAGCCTAGCGGTGGGGTCTGAAGCTTTCTTT.